A single sample gave rise to the 17 T cell receptor beta chains below, sequenced in a study of cytomegalovirus exposure and HLA in healthy donors. PCR involved 60 Vbeta and 13 Jbeta primers. TCRdb's table, derived via immunoSEQ multiplex PCR, lists solely in-frame clones and lacks some. The sample has about 100,000 clones; approximately 78% are singletons. Source material: PBMCs. All receptors derive from a woman between 55 and 75 years old in good health and CMV-seronegative.

The rearrangement joins TRBV5-6 to TRBJ2-1, with a possible D match to TRBD1 (5 bases). CDR3 length: 17 amino acids. Germline V gene data show CDR1 as SGHDT and CDR2 as YYEEEE. Trimming removed 4 bases at V and 6 bases at J, with 23 bases between. The CDR3 sequence: CASSLGFNSPRANEQFF. In DNA, the CDR3 is TGTGCCAGCAGCCTAGGGTTCAACTCGCCCAGGGCCAATGAGCAGTTCTTC.

The V call is TRBV7-2, the J call TRBJ2-3; D is undetermined. The CDR3 consists of 15 residues. V was pared by 1 base and J by 5 bases, with 13 bases between. The germline gives CDR1 SGHTA, CDR2 FQGNSA. This chain's CDR3 is CASSLDSPAVDTQYF. The CDR3 DNA reads TGTGCCAGCAGCTTAGACTCCCCCGCGGTAGATACGCAGTATTTT.

The chain carries TRBV5-6 and TRBJ2-7; 10 nucleotides line up with TRBD1. Germline-derived CDR1 and CDR2 are SGHDT and YYEEEE. After removal of 1 base from V and 1 base from J, the junction contained 2 bases not matched to a gene. This CDR3 has 15 amino acids. The CDR3 DNA is TGTGCCAGCAGCTTGCGGACAGGGGGGTCCTACGAGCAGTACTTC. Protein: CASSLRTGGSYEQYF.

The CDR3 spells CAISESASGGAETQYF. As DNA, the CDR3 is TGTGCCATCAGTGAGTCGGCTAGCGGGGGGGCGGAGACCCAGTACTTC. The genes are TRBV10-3 and TRBJ2-5; 12 nucleotides line up with TRBD2. The CDR3 is 16 amino acids. V trimming: 0 bases; J trimming: 5 bases; junction bases outside the gene matches: 4. Germline V lookup: CDR1 ENHRY, CDR2 SYGVKD.

The chain couples TRBV2 to TRBJ1-4; a weak D match, TRBD1 (5 bases). The CDR3 is made up of 13 amino acids. Trimming took 3 bases from V and 8 from J, leaving 10 bases between them. Germline-derived CDR1 and CDR2 are SNHLY and FYNNEI. The DNA for the CDR3 is TGTGCCAGCAGTGACAGGGAGGGGGAAAAACTGTTTTTT. Its protein is CASSDREGEKLFF.

V is TRBV6-5 and J is TRBJ2-1; 8 bases fit TRBD2. V was pared by 0 bases and J by 16 bases, with 2 bases of the junction left unmatched. This CDR3 is 11 amino acids long. Germline V gene sequence: CDR1 MNHEY, CDR2 SVGAGI. The CDR3 reads CASSYSGLVFF. CDR3 sequence (DNA): TGTGCCAGCAGTTACTCGGGACTAGTATTCTTC.

There are a few counts of this clone. The gene calls are TRBV6-5 and TRBJ2-1; TRBD2 aligns across 9 bases. The germline gives CDR1 MNHEY, CDR2 SVGAGI. V shed 5 bases, J shed 8 bases, and the junction held 4 bases outside the gene matches. The CDR3 contains 13 residues. The CDR3: CASSGGGAHEQFF. DNA for the CDR3: TGTGCCAGCAGTGGCGGGGGGGCCCATGAGCAGTTCTTC.

The chain links TRBV5-1 to TRBJ1-1; 7 bases are shared with TRBD1. Looked up from germline, CDR1 is SGHRS and CDR2 is YFSETQ. The junction had 1 base not matched to a gene; V was cut back by 4 bases and J by 4 bases. This CDR3 contains 12 residues. The CDR3 loop is CASSAGGTEAFF. CDR3 DNA: TGCGCCAGCAGCGCAGGGGGCACTGAAGCTTTCTTT.

J is TRBJ2-2 and V is TRBV19; 14 nucleotides agree with TRBD2. The CDR3 loop spans 20 amino acids. Looked up from germline, CDR1 is LNHDA and CDR2 is SQIVND (reference sequence). The V and J ends lost 4 bases and 6 bases, in that order; junction bases with no gene match: 16. The DNA of the CDR3 is TGTGCCAGTAGTAGGCAGCCAGGGACTAGCGGGGGCCCTTCCGCCGGGGAGCTGTTTTTT. It specifies CASSRQPGTSGGPSAGELFF.

The gene calls are TRBV2 and TRBJ2-5, with 8 positions matching TRBD2. With 3 bases clipped from V and 5 bases from J, the junction kept 8 bases outside the gene matches. The CDR3 contains 15 residues. Germline V CDR1 and CDR2: SNHLY, FYNNEI. Written as DNA, the CDR3 is TGTGCCAGCAGTGAGGGACTAGGGGCTTATGAGACCCAGTACTTC. Protein product: CASSEGLGAYETQYF.

The chain joins TRBV5-4 to TRBJ2-1, with 7 positions matching TRBD1. Germline trimming cut 4 bases from V and 9 bases from J; bases unmatched to any gene: 13. CDR1 is SGHNT and CDR2 is YYREEE in the germline V gene (reference sequence). The CDR3 consists of 15 residues. The CDR3 nucleotides are TGTGCCAGCAGCAGGACAGGACGTTCTCCGGGTGAGCAGTTCTTC. Protein sequence: CASSRTGRSPGEQFF. Filled out from reference TRBV5-4 and TRBJ2-1, the complete variable domain reads ETGVTQSPTHLIKTRGQQVTLRCSSQSGHNTVSWYQQALGQGPQFIFQYYREEENGRGNFPPRFSGLQFPNYSSELNVNALELDDSALYLCASSRTGRSPGEQFFGPGTRLTVL.

V and J are TRBV28 and TRBJ1-5, with 9 bases identical to TRBD1. The CDR3 runs to 15 residues. The junction had 4 bases not matched to a gene; V was cut back by 2 bases and J by 5 bases. Germline V gene lookup returns CDR1 MDHEN and CDR2 SYDVKM. In DNA form, the CDR3 reads TGTGCCAGCAGTTTACCGGGACAGGGTTATCAGCCCCAGCATTTT. Amino acid sequence: CASSLPGQGYQPQHF.

The chain couples TRBV10-3 to TRBJ2-1, with 10 bases aligning to TRBD2. V lost 4 bases to trimming and J lost 7 bases; unmatched junction nucleotides: 7. The CDR3 contains 15 residues. CDR1 ENHRY and CDR2 SYGVKD come from the germline V gene. This CDR3 is CAISAPAGGLNEQFF. DNA of the CDR3: TGTGCCATCAGTGCCCCAGCGGGAGGGTTAAATGAGCAGTTCTTC.

This clone occurred once. V usage is TRBV29-1 and J usage is TRBJ2-7, with a weak D call TRBD2 (6 bases). Germline loops: CDR1 SQVTM, CDR2 ANQGSEA. The V end lost 8 bases, the J end lost 0 bases, and 11 bases lay between the germline ends. CDR3 length equals 12 residues. CDR3 sequence (DNA): TGCAGCTGCATCGGGAGCTCCTACGAGCAGTACTTC. This sequence encodes CSCIGSSYEQYF.

The chain joins TRBV7-9 to TRBJ2-2, with D maybe TRBD2 (6 bases). Germline values: CDR1 SEHNR, CDR2 FQNEAQ (reference sequence). Trimming pared 5 bases from V and 6 bases from J, leaving 16 bases between. The CDR3 extends over 15 amino acids. CDR3 protein: CASSPRLVGSGELFF. CDR3 DNA sequence: TGTGCCAGCAGCCCCAGACTAGTAGGGTCCGGGGAGCTGTTTTTT. The entire variable domain, with the rest obtained from reference TRBV7-9 and TRBJ2-2, is as follows: DTGVSQNPRHKITKRGQNVTFRCDPISEHNRLYWYRQTLGQGPEFLTYFQNEAQLEKSRLLSDRFSAERPKGSFSTLEIQRTEQGDSAMYLCASSPRLVGSGELFFGEGSRLTVL.

The CDR3 nucleotides read TGTGCCAGCAGTGAATTAGCGGGAATATCCTACAATGAGCAGTTCTTC. Residues: CASSELAGISYNEQFF. This chain links TRBV25-1 with TRBJ2-1; TRBD2 agrees at 8 bases. Germline V CDR1 and CDR2: MGHDK, SYGVNS. The CDR3 consists of 16 residues. V was clipped by 1 base and J by 1 base; unmatched bases: 3. The whole variable domain, remainder taken from reference TRBV25-1 and TRBJ2-1, is EADIYQTPRYLVIGTGKKITLECSQTMGHDKMYWYQQDPGMELHLIHYSYGVNSTEKGDLSSESTVSRIRTEHFPLTLESARPSHTSQYLCASSELAGISYNEQFFGPGTRLTVL.

CDR3 amino acids: CAILQGTGKPYMNTEAFF. The CDR3 coding sequence is TGTGCCATTCTCCAGGGGACGGGTAAACCCTACATGAACACTGAAGCTTTCTTT. The V call is TRBV9, the J call TRBJ1-1, with TRBD1 as a possible D gene (6 bases). V was trimmed by 9 bases and J by 0 bases, leaving 27 bases between them. CDR1 and CDR2 (germline): SGDLS, YYNGEE. The CDR3 runs to 18 residues.